These 32 T cell receptor beta chains share one sample of origin, sequenced in a study of Ad26.COV2.S vaccination and SARS-CoV-2 variants. Noted treatment: some 20 received Ad26.COV2.S at low or high dose, single or two shots; 5 received placebo; per-sample allocation not given. After the first vaccine or placebo injection, samples were drawn on day 63. Clones were sequenced by immunoSEQ multiplex PCR, and TCRdb holds only the in-frame ones, with some missing. In the table there are 300,000 to 400,000 clones, roughly 87% of which are singletons. Sequencing used peripheral blood, obtained in a trial of Ad26.COV2.S vaccine versus placebo. These receptors were obtained from a person between 18 and 59 years old who received the Ad26.COV2.S COVID-19 vaccine or a placebo.

This clone occurred a few times. The chain carries TRBV2 and TRBJ1-1; 7 bases match TRBD1. CDR1 and CDR2 from the germline V gene are SNHLY and FYNNEI. The CDR3 covers 13 residues. Trimming cost V 6 bases and J 4 bases; bases outside gene matches: 5. CDR3 loop: CASRPQGGTEAFF. The CDR3 DNA sequence: TGTGCCAGCAGGCCCCAGGGGGGCACTGAAGCTTTCTTT.

This clone appeared a single time. The genes are TRBV15 and TRBJ2-1; 8 bases are a match to TRBD2. Germline V lookup: CDR1 LNHNV, CDR2 YYDKDF (reference sequence). V was pared by 2 bases and J by 5 bases, with 5 bases of the junction left unmatched. This CDR3 comprises 15 residues. This CDR3 reads CATSRWRGVDNEQFF. Here the CDR3 DNA reads TGTGCCACCAGCAGATGGCGGGGGGTGGACAATGAGCAGTTCTTC.

The chain joins TRBV19 to TRBJ1-1; D is possibly TRBD1 (5 bases). Trimming removed 7 bases at V and 5 bases at J, with 17 bases between. Germline CDR1 LNHDA, CDR2 SQIVND (reference sequence). CDR3 size: 14 residues. CDR3: CASTPGTVGTEAFF. The CDR3 bases are TGTGCCAGTACCCCGGGGACTGTGGGGACTGAAGCTTTCTTT.

This chain links TRBV30 with TRBJ1-3; D might be TRBD1 (6 bases). The CDR3 runs 15 residues. Trimming cost V 0 bases and J 3 bases, with 12 bases left between them. CDR1 is GTSNPN, CDR2 SVGIG, per germline (reference sequence). CDR3 region: CAWSVPEGVGNTIYF. The CDR3 DNA reads as TGTGCCTGGAGTGTACCTGAGGGGGTTGGAAACACCATATATTTT.

This sequence joins TRBV30 and TRBJ1-6, with a tentative D call TRBD1 (5 bases). V was clipped by 0 bases and J by 14 bases, with 14 bases between them. CDR3 size: 13 residues. Germline CDR1 and CDR2: GTSNPN and SVGIG (reference sequence). CDR3 DNA sequence: TGTGCCTGGAGTGTGAGGGGAAGGGGCACCCTCCACTTT. It translates to CAWSVRGRGTLHF. The complete variable domain, with remaining parts taken from reference TRBV30 and TRBJ1-6, reads SQTIHQWPATLVQPVGSPLSLECTVEGTSNPNLYWYRQAAGRGLQLLFYSVGIGQISSEVPQNLSASRPQDRQFILSSKKLLLSDSGFYLCAWSVRGRGTLHFGNGTRLTVT.

The chain links TRBV19 to TRBJ1-4, with 12 positions matching TRBD1. The germline V gene has CDR1 LNHDA and CDR2 SQIVND (reference sequence). The CDR3 spans 16 residues. V lost 4 bases, J lost 10 bases, and 10 bases stayed unmatched. The CDR3 nucleotides are TGTGCCAGTAGTAAAACGGGGACAGGGGGCGCGGGAAAACTGTTTTTT. This encodes CASSKTGTGGAGKLFF.

V usage is TRBV19 and J usage is TRBJ2-3; possibly TRBD1 for D (6 bases). Germline lookup yields CDR1 LNHDA and CDR2 SQIVND (reference sequence). V lost 5 bases to trimming and J lost 2 bases, with 8 bases between them. The length of the CDR3 is 13 residues. DNA of the CDR3: TGTGCCAGTAGTCGGGACAACACAGATACGCAGTATTTT. Its protein is CASSRDNTDTQYF. Supplemented by reference TRBV19 and TRBJ2-3, the full variable domain reads DGGITQSPKYLFRKEGQNVTLSCEQNLNHDAMYWYRQDPGQGLRLIYYSQIVNDFQKGDIAEGYSVSREKKESFPLTVTSAQKNPTAFYLCASSRDNTDTQYFGPGTRLTVL.

The rearrangement uses TRBV5-1 and TRBJ2-1, with TRBD1 matching 7 bases. The germline V gene encodes CDR1 SGHRS and CDR2 YFSETQ. The CDR3 contains 15 residues. The J segment lost 3 bases and the V segment lost 0 bases, leaving 3 bases of the junction unmatched. In nucleotides, the CDR3 is TGCGCCAGCAGCTTGGTTTGGGACAGCTACAATGAGCAGTTCTTC. Residues: CASSLVWDSYNEQFF.

The DNA of the CDR3 is TGTGCCAGTAGTGTCGGTTTTTCGCGCGGCTACACCTTC. Protein product: CASSVGFSRGYTF. The chain couples TRBV19 to TRBJ1-2; D remains ambiguous. CDR1 and CDR2 from the germline V gene are LNHDA and SQIVND (reference sequence). CDR3 length: 13 residues. V was trimmed by 5 bases and J by 8 bases, leaving 15 bases between them.

The J gene is TRBJ1-1, the V gene TRBV4-1; D is uncertain. The CDR3 totals 18 residues. CDR1 is MGHRA and CDR2 is YSYEKL in the germline V gene. The germline V and J ends were trimmed by 1 base and 4 bases, with 22 bases remaining between them. CDR3 bases: TGCGCCAGCAGCCAAGTCGTGTGGGGTGAGATTTCGGGCACTGAAGCTTTCTTT. Translating gives CASSQVVWGEISGTEAFF.

The rearrangement joins TRBV27 to TRBJ2-7; no reliable D call. The V end was cut by 3 bases, the J end by 3 bases, with 15 bases between. Germline CDR1 reads MNHEY; CDR2 reads SMNVEV (reference sequence). The CDR3 loop spans 15 amino acids. The CDR3 protein is CASSFFRGKSYEQYF. The CDR3 DNA is TGTGCCAGCAGTTTTTTCCGCGGTAAAAGCTACGAGCAGTACTTC.

The chain employs TRBV5-5 and TRBJ2-4; 9 nucleotides align to TRBD1. V shed 3 bases, J shed 8 bases, and the junction held 9 bases outside the gene matches. There are 15 residues in the CDR3. CDR1 and CDR2 from the germline V gene are SGHKS and YYEKEE (reference sequence). In DNA, the CDR3 is TGTGCCAGCAGCTGGGGACAGGGAATCGAAGACATTCAGTACTTC. This translates into CASSWGQGIEDIQYF.

The chain is built from TRBV20-1 and TRBJ1-1; 7 bases match TRBD1. Germline CDR1 DFQATT, CDR2 SNEGSKA (reference sequence). This CDR3 has 11 amino acids. Unmatched junction bases numbered 2, after V lost 0 bases and J lost 10 bases. The CDR3 DNA is TGCAGTGCTAGAGATTACAGGGGAGCTTTCTTT. Translated, it gives CSARDYRGAFF.

The V gene is TRBV4-3, the J gene TRBJ1-5, with 9 bases aligning to TRBD1. In germline, CDR1 is LGHNA, CDR2 YSLEER. J gave up 7 bases and V 5 bases, and 3 bases lay outside the gene matches. The CDR3 length is 13 residues. The CDR3 loop reads CASSETGGQPQHF. DNA for the CDR3: TGCGCCAGCAGCGAGACAGGGGGACAGCCCCAGCATTTT.

The V call is TRBV19, the J call TRBJ2-3; D is perhaps TRBD1 (5 bases). The germline gives CDR1 LNHDA, CDR2 SQIVND (reference sequence). V was pared by 4 bases and J by 2 bases, with 28 bases between. CDR3 length: 20 amino acids. Here the CDR3 reads CASSTPTTALKGFYTDTQYF. DNA for the CDR3: TGTGCCAGTAGTACTCCCACGACAGCTCTGAAGGGATTTTACACAGATACGCAGTATTTT.

The chain has TRBV7-2 and TRBJ2-7; 8 nucleotides align to TRBD1. From germline, CDR1 is SGHTA and CDR2 FQGNSA. CDR3 length equals 15 residues. V lost 5 bases to trimming and J lost 6 bases; unmatched junction nucleotides: 12. The CDR3 bases are TGTGCCAGCAGCGCCTGGACAGGGATTCGAGGCGAGCAGTACTTC. It is translated as CASSAWTGIRGEQYF.

The rearrangement links TRBV14 to TRBJ2-7; 13 positions agree with TRBD2. J gave up 1 base and V 3 bases, and 6 bases lay outside the gene matches. Germline lookup yields CDR1 SGHDN and CDR2 FVKESK. The CDR3 extends over 17 amino acids. CDR3 loop: CASSQWTSGGVSYEQYF. The CDR3 region has the DNA TGTGCCAGCAGCCAGTGGACTAGCGGGGGCGTATCCTACGAGCAGTACTTC.

The V gene is TRBV19, the J gene TRBJ2-2, with 9 bases identical to TRBD1. Germline trimming cut 3 bases from V and 5 bases from J; bases unmatched to any gene: 4. The V gene's germline CDR1 is LNHDA and CDR2 SQIVND (reference sequence). The CDR3 consists of 15 residues. The CDR3 coding sequence is TGTGCCAGTAGTATCCGGGACAGGGATACCGGGGAGCTGTTTTTT. Protein sequence: CASSIRDRDTGELFF.

The chain couples TRBV4-3 to TRBJ1-1; D gene ambiguous. Between the trimmed V and J ends, which lost 3 bases and 4 bases, there was a span of 12 bases. Per the germline V gene, CDR1 is LGHNA and CDR2 is YSLEER. This CDR3 spans 14 amino acids. The chain's CDR3 is CASSHDGRLTEAFF. CDR3 DNA sequence: TGCGCCAGCAGCCACGATGGTAGACTCACTGAAGCTTTCTTT.

The chain combines TRBV6-5 with TRBJ1-1; maybe TRBD1 (5 bases). The CDR3 loop spans 14 amino acids. Germline V gene sequence: CDR1 MNHEY, CDR2 SVGAGI. Trimming pared 7 bases from V and 1 base from J, leaving 13 bases between. The CDR3 sequence is CASIRGRRNTEAFF. Here the CDR3 DNA reads TGTGCCAGCATTAGGGGCCGCAGGAACACTGAAGCTTTCTTT.

V usage is TRBV6-2 or TRBV6-3 and J usage is TRBJ2-3; 7 bases align to TRBD1. The CDR3 has 14 amino acids. Germline V gene lookup returns CDR1 MNHEY and CDR2 SVGEGT. V dropped 5 bases and J dropped 7; count of bases not matched to a gene: 9. The CDR3 coding sequence is TGTGCCAGCAGTGCCGACAGGGATGTCTATACGCAGTATTTT. This codes for CASSADRDVYTQYF.

The chain joins TRBV30 to TRBJ2-3; unclear D gene. The CDR3 has 13 amino acids. Germline V CDR1 and CDR2: GTSNPN, SVGIG (reference sequence). Trimming stripped 1 base from V and 2 bases from J, with 7 bases between. The CDR3 reads CAWSARTTDTQYF. In DNA form, the CDR3 reads TGTGCCTGGAGTGCCAGAACCACAGATACGCAGTATTTT.

The chain links TRBV7-8 to TRBJ1-5, with D possibly being TRBD1 (6 bases). The CDR3 contains 15 residues. Trimming took off 5 bases at V and 0 bases at J, with 11 bases between the two ends. Germline-derived CDR1 and CDR2 are SGHVS and FQNEAQ. The CDR3 nucleotides read TGTGCCAGCAGCCCCCGGGACATTAGCAATCAGCCCCAGCATTTT. It is translated as CASSPRDISNQPQHF. The full variable domain, in which reference TRBV7-8 and TRBJ1-5 provide the parts outside the CDR3, is GAGVSQSPRYKVAKRGQDVALRCDPISGHVSLFWYQQALGQGPEFLTYFQNEAQLDKSGLPSDRFFAERPEGSVSTLKIQRTQQEDSAVYLCASSPRDISNQPQHFGDGTRLSIL.

The chain combines TRBV4-1 with TRBJ1-4; tentative D call: TRBD1 (5 bases). Per germline, CDR1 MGHRA and CDR2 YSYEKL. CDR3 length equals 17 residues. Trimming took 0 bases from V and 0 from J, leaving 11 bases between them. The CDR3 loop reads CASSQDIQGATNEKLFF. For the CDR3, the DNA is TGCGCCAGCAGCCAAGATATTCAGGGAGCAACTAATGAAAAACTGTTTTTT.

CDR3 in DNA: TGTGCCAGCTCACCACCGATGGGCACAAACACTGAAGCTTTCTTT. Protein product: CASSPPMGTNTEAFF. The chain couples TRBV18 to TRBJ1-1; no clear D gene. CDR1 and CDR2 (germline): KGHSH, LQKENI. The CDR3 spans 15 residues. V dropped 0 bases and J dropped 2 bases, with 10 bases sitting between them.

This rearrangement joins TRBV7-6 to TRBJ1-2, with D perhaps TRBD1 (5 bases). This CDR3 has 17 amino acids. Trimming took 1 base from V and 8 from J, leaving 23 bases between them. Germline lookup yields CDR1 SGHVS and CDR2 FNYEAQ. In nucleotides, the CDR3 is TGTGCCAGCAGCTTAGGGTTCGGGACCCAAACAGGAGAAGGCTACACCTTC. It specifies CASSLGFGTQTGEGYTF.

V gene TRBV29-1 combines with J gene TRBJ1-1, with a possible D match to TRBD1 (5 bases). The V gene's germline CDR1 is SQVTM and CDR2 ANQGSEA. The CDR3 length is 12 residues. The V and J ends lost 3 bases and 5 bases respectively, with 10 bases between them. The CDR3 reads CSVDGGETEAFF. DNA of the CDR3: TGCAGCGTTGATGGGGGGGAAACTGAAGCTTTCTTT.

This sequence joins TRBV3-1 (or the pseudogene TRBV3-2) and TRBJ2-6, with D unclear. Trimming took 2 bases from V and 0 from J, leaving 14 bases between them. Germline values: CDR1 LGHDT, CDR2 YNNKEL (reference sequence). There are 18 residues in the CDR3. The CDR3 DNA sequence: TGTGCCAGCAGCCAATTCGGCAGGTTACCCTCTGGGGCCAACGTCCTGACTTTC. Translated, it gives CASSQFGRLPSGANVLTF.

The V gene is TRBV27, the J gene TRBJ1-6; 7 bases agree with TRBD1. Germline CDR1 MNHEY, CDR2 SMNVEV (reference sequence). V was pared by 3 bases and J by 4 bases, with 15 bases of the junction left unmatched. The CDR3 runs 19 residues. This CDR3 reads CASSFFEDDRAGYNSPLHF. The CDR3 nucleotides read TGTGCCAGCAGTTTTTTTGAGGACGACAGGGCGGGTTATAATTCACCCCTCCACTTT.

The V call is TRBV7-9, the J call TRBJ2-7, with TRBD1 matching over 9 bases. Trimming at V came to 5 bases and at J to 3 bases, leaving 8 bases not matched to a gene. This CDR3 comprises 15 residues. The germline V gene encodes CDR1 SEHNR and CDR2 FQNEAQ (reference sequence). The CDR3 nucleotides are TGTGCCAGCAGCCGAATAGGGGACAGGGTCTACGAGCAGTACTTC. Its translation is CASSRIGDRVYEQYF.

The sample holds many counts of this clone. The chain is built from TRBV19 and TRBJ1-1; 9 nucleotides line up with TRBD1. Germline CDR1 and CDR2: LNHDA and SQIVND (reference sequence). CDR3 length equals 14 residues. V lost 6 bases and J lost 4; bases outside the gene matches: 6. CDR3 sequence (DNA): TGTGCCAGTAGGTTACAGGGGGCTTCCACTGAAGCTTTCTTT. The encoded protein is CASRLQGASTEAFF.

The gene calls are TRBV19 and TRBJ1-1; D gene ambiguous. Germline V lookup: CDR1 LNHDA, CDR2 SQIVND (reference sequence). V shed 3 bases and J shed 6 bases, with 14 bases lying between them. CDR3 size: 14 residues. Here the CDR3 reads CASSIVILGAEAFF. The CDR3 coding sequence is TGTGCCAGTAGTATCGTCATCCTCGGGGCTGAAGCTTTCTTT.